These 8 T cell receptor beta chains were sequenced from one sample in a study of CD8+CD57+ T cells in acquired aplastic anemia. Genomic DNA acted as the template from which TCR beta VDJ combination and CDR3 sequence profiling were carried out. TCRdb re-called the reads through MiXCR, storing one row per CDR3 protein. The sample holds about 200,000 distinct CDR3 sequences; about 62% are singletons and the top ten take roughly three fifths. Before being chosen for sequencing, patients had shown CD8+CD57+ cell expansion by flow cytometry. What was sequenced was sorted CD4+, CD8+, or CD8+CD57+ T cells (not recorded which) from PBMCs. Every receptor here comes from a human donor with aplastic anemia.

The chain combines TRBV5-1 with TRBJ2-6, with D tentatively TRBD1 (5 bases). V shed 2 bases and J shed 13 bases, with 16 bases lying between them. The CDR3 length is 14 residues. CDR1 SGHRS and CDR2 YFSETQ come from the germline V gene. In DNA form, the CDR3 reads TGCGCCAGCAGCTTTGGGGCCGTGGATCGAGTCCTGACTTTC. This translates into CASSFGAVDRVLTF.

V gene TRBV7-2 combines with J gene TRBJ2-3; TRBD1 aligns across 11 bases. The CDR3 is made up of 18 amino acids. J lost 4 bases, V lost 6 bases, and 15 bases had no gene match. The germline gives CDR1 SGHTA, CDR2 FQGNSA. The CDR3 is CASRSGTGGGPGADTQYF. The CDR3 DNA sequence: TGTGCCAGCAGATCCGGGACAGGGGGGGGGCCCGGCGCAGATACGCAGTATTTT.

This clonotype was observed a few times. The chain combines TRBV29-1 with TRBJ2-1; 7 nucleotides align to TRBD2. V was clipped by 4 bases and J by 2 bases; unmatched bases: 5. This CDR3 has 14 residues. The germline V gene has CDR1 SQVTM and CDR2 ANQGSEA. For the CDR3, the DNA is TGCAGCGTTGCCCGGACTAGTGCCTACAATGAGCAGTTCTTC. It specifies CSVARTSAYNEQFF.

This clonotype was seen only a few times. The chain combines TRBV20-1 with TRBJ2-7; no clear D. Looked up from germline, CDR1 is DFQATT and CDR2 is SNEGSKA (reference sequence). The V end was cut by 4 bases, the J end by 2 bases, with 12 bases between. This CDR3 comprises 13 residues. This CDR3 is CSATTPPTYEQYF. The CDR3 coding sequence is TGCAGTGCTACCACCCCCCCTACCTACGAGCAGTACTTC.

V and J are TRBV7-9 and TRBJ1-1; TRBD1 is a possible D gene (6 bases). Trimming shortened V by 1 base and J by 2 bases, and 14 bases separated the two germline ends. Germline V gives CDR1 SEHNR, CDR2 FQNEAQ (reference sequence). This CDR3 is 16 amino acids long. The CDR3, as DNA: TGTGCCAGCAGCTTAGGTGAGGGGGTGGGTAACACTGAAGCTTTCTTT. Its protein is CASSLGEGVGNTEAFF.

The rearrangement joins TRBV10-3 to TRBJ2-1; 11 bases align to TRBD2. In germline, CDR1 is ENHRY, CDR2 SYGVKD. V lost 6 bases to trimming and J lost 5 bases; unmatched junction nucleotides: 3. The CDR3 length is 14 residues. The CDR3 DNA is TGTGCCATCAGGACTAGCGGGAACGACAATGAGCAGTTCTTC. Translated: CAIRTSGNDNEQFF.

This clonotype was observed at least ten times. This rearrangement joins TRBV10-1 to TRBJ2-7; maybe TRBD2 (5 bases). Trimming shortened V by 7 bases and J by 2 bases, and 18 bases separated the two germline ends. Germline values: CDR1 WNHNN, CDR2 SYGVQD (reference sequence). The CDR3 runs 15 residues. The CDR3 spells CASIEGGLWTYEQYF. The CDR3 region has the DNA TGCGCCAGCATCGAAGGAGGATTGTGGACCTACGAGCAGTACTTC.

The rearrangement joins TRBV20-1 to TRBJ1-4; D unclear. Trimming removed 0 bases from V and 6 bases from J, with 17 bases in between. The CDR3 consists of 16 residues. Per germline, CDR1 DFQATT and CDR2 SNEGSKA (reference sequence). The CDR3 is CSARDEANWGDEKLFF. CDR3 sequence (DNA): TGCAGTGCTAGAGATGAGGCTAATTGGGGAGATGAAAAACTGTTTTTT.